The clone carrying this T cell receptor beta chain came up a few times. Its antigen remains unidentified. Trimming cost V 1 base and J 3 bases; bases outside gene matches: 4. Germline V lookup: CDR1 KGHSH, CDR2 LQKENI. The CDR3 loop spans 15 amino acids. Amplification used 60 Vbeta primers and 13 Jbeta primers. The table came from immunoSEQ multiplex PCR; TCRdb's copy has only in-frame clones and leaves some out. The sample consists of about 150,000 clones, around four fifths of them appearing once. The data belong to a study of cytomegalovirus exposure and HLA in healthy donors. Study results and limitations: Analyses of presence/absence relied on an assumption of roughly uniform sequencing depth across donors.

The sample consisted of PBMCs. This rearrangement joins TRBV18 to TRBJ2-7, with TRBD2 identical over 9 bases. This receptor was obtained from a woman aged 30 to 39 in good health and CMV-seropositive. Written as DNA, the CDR3 is TGTGCCAGCTCACCACAGGCGACTAGCGGCTACGAGCAGTACTTC. This sequence encodes CASSPQATSGYEQYF.